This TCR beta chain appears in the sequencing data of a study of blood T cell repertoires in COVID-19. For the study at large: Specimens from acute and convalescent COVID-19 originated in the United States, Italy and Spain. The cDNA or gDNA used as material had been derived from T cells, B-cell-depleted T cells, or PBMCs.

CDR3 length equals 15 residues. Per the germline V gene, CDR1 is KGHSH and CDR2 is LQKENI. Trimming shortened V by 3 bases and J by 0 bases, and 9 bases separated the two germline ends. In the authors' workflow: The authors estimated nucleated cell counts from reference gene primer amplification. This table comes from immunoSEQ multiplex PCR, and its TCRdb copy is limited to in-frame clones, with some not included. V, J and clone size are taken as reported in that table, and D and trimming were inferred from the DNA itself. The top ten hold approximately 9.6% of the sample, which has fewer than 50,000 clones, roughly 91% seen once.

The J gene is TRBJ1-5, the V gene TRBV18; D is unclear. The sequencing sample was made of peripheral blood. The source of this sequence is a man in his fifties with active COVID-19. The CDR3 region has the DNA TGTGCCAGCTCACCTCGGAGATATAGCAATCAGCCCCAGCATTTT. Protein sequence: CASSPRRYSNQPQHF.